This T cell receptor beta chain comes out of a study of blood T cell repertoires in COVID-19 (dated by TCRdb to 2020 to 2021). About the study as a whole: Samples covering the acute and convalescent phases of COVID-19 were provided by collaborators in the United States, Italy and Spain. The material from the prospective study consisted of cDNA or gDNA derived from T cells, B-cell-depleted T cells, or PBMCs. Subjects who had been exposed to COVID-19, were actively infected with it, or had recovered from it provided the deeply sampled blood TCRbeta repertoires that made up the dataset. The repertoires were released in a freely available public database meant as a resource for research on the immune response to SARS-CoV-2. Samples were obtained from the ongoing ImmuneRACE study (first 160 participants) and from roughly 1,300 subjects provided by 6 global collaborators. The sample metadata nearly always contained a de-identified subject ID, COVID-19 status, age in years and sex. HLA class I and class II types, where available, came from metadata supplied by the sample provider rather than from assay-based typing. Here is what the overall study found, with its caveats: The amount of clinical and demographic metadata varied by source and participant and was provided uncurated.

TCRbeta CDR3 regions were amplified from genomic DNA using the immunoSEQ Assay, a bias-controlled multiplex PCR. In the source study's methods: Within the assay, amplification of reference gene primers was used to estimate how many nucleated cells each sample contained. To quantify the absolute abundance of each unique TCRbeta CDR3 rearrangement, sequence reads were collapsed and filtered. For each sample, productive Simpson clonality was calculated as the square root of Simpson's diversity index over productive rearrangements. The source is immuneACCESS, and TCRdb retained only in-frame sequences with V and J called. Part of the clones is not carried over; for the studies checked, unresolved V genes explain less than half of this, and the remainder is unexplained. V and J calls and clone size are copied from that table; D and trimming were computed from the DNA. This sample gives about 46,000 clones in total; about 85% of them show up just once. Approximately 6.5% of the sample lies in the top ten.

The collaborating institutions used their own protocols to collect whole blood in K2EDTA tubes. Collaborator samples were shipped for TCRbeta analysis as frozen whole blood, isolated PBMCs, or DNA extracted from either sample type. On this clone: There is no known antigen for this receptor. No qualities accompany the bases; no much larger clone lies one base away.

V is pared back by 8 bases and J by 0 bases, with 13 bases lying between the germline termini. In the germline V gene (reference sequence), CDR1 corresponds to MNHEY and CDR2 to SMNVEV. The CDR3 spans 14 residues, from the cysteine through the phenylalanine. Here the CDR3 DNA is all that survives: 42 bases in frame from base 1. This receptor chain uses TRBV27 and TRBJ1-1; TRBD1 could be the D gene, as 5 bases match. Sequenced: peripheral blood. The sequence came from a man in his 60s with acute or convalescent COVID-19. The nucleotide sequence reads as follows: TGTGCCAGCCGCCGACAGCTCCTGAACACTGAAGCTTTCTTT. It codes for CASRRQLLNTEAFF.